This T cell receptor beta chain was captured by sequencing in a study of beta chain features in type 1 diabetes. It was one heparinised blood draw, averaging around 120 mL, that each donor gave. Expressed TCRB transcripts were sequenced because the entire RNA isolate underwent reverse transcription. Using immunoSEQ multiplex PCR, the repertoire was profiled, and TCRdb retains in-frame clones only, with some absent. The sample contains 200,000 to 250,000 clones, 9% to 10% of which appear only once. A few counts support this clone. The V gene lost 6 bases and the J gene lost 7 bases, with 19 bases spanning the gap. Per germline, CDR1 MNHEY and CDR2 SVGAGI. The CDR3 extends over 14 amino acids.

Sequencing was performed on naive CD4+ T cells from blood. The sequence derives from a woman between 18 and 29 years old in good health. This chain uses TRBV6-5 with TRBJ2-7, with D possibly being TRBD2 (6 bases). The CDR3 DNA reads TGTGCCAGCAGCCAGTCTAGCGCCATGGGAGAGCAGTACTTC. Translated, it gives CASSQSSAMGEQYF.